A selection of T cell receptor beta chains follows, all from one sample in a study of shared clonotypes between healthy human individuals. The assay was immunoSEQ multiplex PCR, and TCRdb's table has in-frame clones only and misses some. This sample has about 2.4 million clones, with roughly nine tenths found just once. The material sequenced was naive CD4+ T cells sorted from blood. All receptors derive from a young man in good health. Each CDR3 is given with its conserved first and last residue. Fields, in order: J gene, D gene, clone size, V gene, CDR3 protein, CDR3 DNA. The D gene is left open where the match is weak. Part of the rows lack a size; the others show once, few, many or a class for expanded clones.

>TRBJ2-2|.|.|TRBV2
CASSSDSNTGELFF
TGTGCCAGCAGCTCTGACTCGAACACCGGGGAGCTGTTTTTT
>TRBJ1-1|.|.|TRBV7-2
CASSPWTTNTEAFF
TGTGCCAGCAGCCCCTGGACGACTAACACTGAAGCTTTCTTT
>TRBJ2-2|.|.|TRBV9
CASSFRETGELFF
TGTGCCAGCAGCTTCAGGGAGACCGGGGAGCTGTTTTTT
>TRBJ1-1|TRBD1|.|TRBV5-6
CASSLGDRSNTEAFF
TGTGCCAGCAGCTTGGGGGACAGATCAAACACTGAAGCTTTCTTT
>TRBJ2-5|TRBD2|.|TRBV4-2
CASSPRLAGETQYF
TGTGCCAGCAGCCCCAGACTAGCTGGGGAGACCCAGTACTTC
>TRBJ2-1|TRBD2|once|TRBV30
CAWSSRTSGQDEQFF
TGTGCCTGGAGTTCCCGGACTAGCGGCCAGGATGAGCAGTTCTTC
>TRBJ2-2|.|.|TRBV10-3
CAIQGNTGELFF
TGTGCCATCCAGGGGAACACCGGGGAGCTGTTTTTT
>TRBJ1-6|TRBD1|.|TRBV11-1
CASSLLGTDSPLHF
TGTGCCAGCAGCCTATTAGGGACAGACTCACCCCTCCACTTT
>TRBJ2-3|TRBD2|.|TRBV6-6
CASSWTSGGASDTQYF
TGTGCCAGCAGTTGGACTAGCGGGGGGGCGTCAGATACGCAGTATTTT
>TRBJ1-2|.|.|TRBV5-6
CASSLWQADYGYTF
TGTGCCAGCAGCTTGTGGCAGGCTGACTATGGCTACACCTTC
>TRBJ1-4|TRBD1|.|TRBV19
CASSTGQGTEKLFF
TGTGCCAGTAGTACCGGACAGGGGACTGAAAAACTGTTTTTT
>TRBJ1-4|TRBD1|.|TRBV6-6
CASSSPDRGQEKLFF
TGTGCCAGCAGTTCCCCGGACAGGGGGCAGGAAAAACTGTTTTTT
>TRBJ2-1|.|.|TRBV4-2
CASSQVGAGTYNEQFF
TGTGCCAGCAGCCAAGTCGGGGCCGGTACCTACAATGAGCAGTTCTTC
>TRBJ1-6|.|.|TRBV10-1
CASSESTGPNSPLHF
TGCGCCAGCAGTGAGTCGACAGGACCTAATTCACCCCTCCACTTT
>TRBJ2-2|.|.|TRBV9
CASSVDPAGELFF
TGTGCCAGCAGCGTAGATCCTGCCGGGGAGCTGTTTTTT
>TRBJ1-6|.|.|TRBV19
CASRRKTGSSYNSPLHF
TGTGCCAGTAGAAGGAAGACGGGTAGCTCCTATAATTCACCCCTCCACTTT
>TRBJ1-1|.|.|TRBV7-3
CASSPTADTEAFF
TGTGCCAGCAGCCCAACTGCCGACACTGAAGCTTTCTTT
>TRBJ2-7|.|.|TRBV30
CAWNDEGKAYEQYF
TGTGCCTGGAATGACGAGGGTAAGGCCTACGAGCAGTACTTC
>TRBJ2-2|TRBD2|.|TRBV27
CASSLMGLAGTGELFF
TGTGCCAGCAGTTTAATGGGACTAGCGGGTACCGGGGAGCTGTTTTTT
>TRBJ1-6|.|few|TRBV28
CASRQVASPLHF
TGTGCCAGCAGACAGGTGGCCTCACCCCTCCACTTT
>TRBJ1-2|TRBD1|.|TRBV28
CASSTTTYRTGRYGYTF
TGTGCCAGCAGTACGACTACCTATCGGACAGGGAGGTATGGCTACACCTTC
>TRBJ2-2|TRBD2|.|TRBV18
CASSPLAGGAGELFF
TGTGCCAGCTCACCTTTAGCGGGGGGTGCCGGGGAGCTGTTTTTT
>TRBJ1-3|.|.|TRBV28
CASRGGNTIYF
TGTGCCAGCAGGGGCGGAAACACCATATATTTT
>TRBJ2-5|TRBD2|.|TRBV18
CASSPLAGVQETQYF
TGTGCCAGCTCACCTCTAGCGGGGGTTCAAGAGACCCAGTACTTC
>TRBJ2-7|.|.|TRBV10-1
CASQMPGAYEQYF
TGCGCCAGCCAAATGCCGGGCGCCTACGAGCAGTACTTC
>TRBJ1-6|TRBD1|.|TRBV7-9
CASSWGQGSNSPLHF
TGTGCCAGCAGCTGGGGACAGGGTAGTAATTCACCCCTCCACTTT
>TRBJ1-5|.|.|TRBV28
CASSQISNQPQHF
TGTGCCAGCAGTCAGATCTCCAATCAGCCCCAGCATTTT
>TRBJ2-7|.|.|TRBV5-1
CASSLDTWNDEQYF
TGCGCCAGCAGCTTGGATACATGGAACGACGAGCAGTACTTC
>TRBJ2-3|TRBD2|.|TRBV5-6
CASSTGTSGRNGTDTQYF
TGTGCCAGCAGCACCGGGACTAGCGGGAGAAATGGCACAGATACGCAGTATTTT
>TRBJ2-7|.|.|TRBV28
CAAHGGTLTYEQYF
TGTGCCGCCCATGGGGGGACGCTAACCTACGAGCAGTACTTC
>TRBJ2-7|.|once|TRBV2
CASSREYVYEQYF
TGTGCCAGCAGCAGGGAGTACGTCTACGAGCAGTACTTC
>TRBJ2-7|.|.|TRBV4-3
CASSQVAAGLYEQYF
TGCGCCAGCAGCCAAGTGGCGGCGGGACTCTACGAGCAGTACTTC
>TRBJ2-1|.|.|TRBV7-9
CASSLAAVNEQFF
TGTGCCAGCAGCTTAGCTGCTGTCAATGAGCAGTTCTTC
>TRBJ2-3|.|.|TRBV11-3
CASSVAGTDTQYF
TGTGCCAGCAGCGTAGCAGGGACAGATACGCAGTATTTT
>TRBJ2-5|.|.|TRBV18
CASSPPVRVWSRETQYF
TGTGCCAGCTCACCACCGGTCAGGGTATGGTCAAGAGAGACCCAGTACTTC
>TRBJ2-7|.|.|TRBV10-3
CAISDLGGGNEQYF
TGTGCCATCAGTGACCTAGGGGGGGGTAACGAGCAGTACTTC
>TRBJ2-7|.|.|TRBV4-2
CASSQDRQPGEQYF
TGTGCCAGCAGCCAAGACCGACAGCCTGGCGAGCAGTACTTC
>TRBJ1-1|.|.|TRBV6-1
CASSEIPVPEAFF
TGTGCCAGCAGTGAAATCCCGGTCCCTGAAGCTTTCTTT
>TRBJ1-5|.|.|TRBV5-1
CASSLGRGGEPQHF
TGCGCCAGCAGCTTGGGTAGGGGTGGCGAGCCCCAGCATTTT
>TRBJ2-5|.|.|TRBV10-1
CASSGASQTQYF
TGCGCCAGCAGTGGGGCCTCTCAGACCCAGTACTTC
>TRBJ2-3|TRBD2|.|TRBV6-5
CASSPPGLSDTQYF
TGTGCCAGCAGTCCCCCGGGACTATCGGATACGCAGTATTTT
>TRBJ1-2|.|.|TRBV4-3
CASSQVPTLPAANYGYTF
TGCGCCAGCAGCCAAGTCCCGACACTTCCCGCAGCTAACTATGGCTACACCTTC
>TRBJ1-3|.|.|TRBV7-2
CASSLRRGNGNTIYF
TGTGCCAGCAGCCTTCGACGGGGGAACGGAAACACCATATATTTT
>TRBJ2-7|TRBD1|.|TRBV5-1
CASSPGGTGSSYEQYF
TGCGCCAGCAGCCCCGGCGGGACAGGCAGCTCCTACGAGCAGTACTTC
>TRBJ2-3|.|.|TRBV28
CATRGEAGTDTQYF
TGTGCCACCAGGGGGGAGGCAGGCACAGATACGCAGTATTTT
>TRBJ2-2|.|.|TRBV5-4
CASSLGGMITGELFF
TGTGCCAGCAGCTTGGGGGGAATGATCACCGGGGAGCTGTTTTTT
>TRBJ1-3|TRBD1|.|TRBV4-1
CASSQGDRAGNTIYF
TGCGCCAGCAGCCAAGGGGACAGGGCTGGAAACACCATATATTTT
>TRBJ1-2|.|.|TRBV14
CASSPGRKYGYTF
TGTGCCAGCAGCCCCGGACGGAAGTATGGCTACACCTTC
>TRBJ2-6|.|.|TRBV2
CASGGGSGANVLTF
TGTGCCAGTGGAGGGGGCTCTGGGGCCAACGTCCTGACTTTC
>TRBJ2-5|.|.|TRBV2
CASRDRQGGRQETQYF
TGTGCCAGCAGGGATAGACAGGGCGGGAGGCAAGAGACCCAGTACTTC
>TRBJ2-7|TRBD2|once|TRBV10-2
CASSERPSGTGGFYEQYF
TGCGCCAGCAGTGAGCGACCCAGCGGGACTGGGGGATTCTACGAGCAGTACTTC
>TRBJ1-6|.|.|TRBV27
CASSSRDTSSPLHF
TGTGCCAGCAGTTCGCGGGACACTTCTTCACCCCTCCACTTT
>TRBJ2-1|TRBD2|.|TRBV11-2
CASSLGLAGASEQFF
TGTGCCAGCAGCTTGGGACTAGCGGGAGCTAGTGAGCAGTTCTTC